This T cell receptor (beta chain) appears in the sequencing data of a study of OX40 agonist ivuxolimab in advanced cancers. As for the study in general: Patients with prior anti-PD-1, anti-PD-L1 or anti-CTLA-4 therapy were eligible; roughly 41% had some. General study results and limits: Among patients with partial responses at 0.1-3.0 mg/kg, clonal expansion was among the lowest.

A word on this clone: Its antigen is undetermined.

The V and J ends lost 0 bases and 7 bases respectively, with 22 bases between them. The germline V gene encodes CDR1 GTSNPN and CDR2 SVGIG (reference sequence). This CDR3 contains 17 residues. Some clones are missing from TCRdb's copy, which holds only in-frame ones; the method was immunoSEQ multiplex PCR. The sample contains 65,000 to 80,000 clones, 84% of which appear only once. This chain links TRBV30 with TRBJ2-1, with a possible D match to TRBD2 (6 bases). The sequences come from CD4+ or CD8+ T cells sorted from blood, collected in a trial of the OX40 agonist ivuxolimab. This sequence was found in an adult with an advanced solid tumor such as melanoma, head and neck, liver or kidney cancer. The CDR3: CAWSVLRPGLLWNEQFF. The CDR3 nucleotides are TGTGCCTGGAGTGTTCTTCGACCGGGACTCTTGTGGAATGAGCAGTTCTTC.